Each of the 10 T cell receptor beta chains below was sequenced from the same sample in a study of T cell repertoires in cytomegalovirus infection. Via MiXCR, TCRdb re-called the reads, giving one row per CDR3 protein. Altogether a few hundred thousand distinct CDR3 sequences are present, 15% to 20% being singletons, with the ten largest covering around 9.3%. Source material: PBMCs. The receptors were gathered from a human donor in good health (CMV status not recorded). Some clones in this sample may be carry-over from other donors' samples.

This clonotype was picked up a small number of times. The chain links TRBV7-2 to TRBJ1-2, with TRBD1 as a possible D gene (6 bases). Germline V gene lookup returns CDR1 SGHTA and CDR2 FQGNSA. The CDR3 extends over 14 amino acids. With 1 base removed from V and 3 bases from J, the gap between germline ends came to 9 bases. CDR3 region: CASSLVSGDYGYTF. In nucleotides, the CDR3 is TGTGCCAGCAGCTTAGTCTCAGGGGACTATGGCTACACCTTC.

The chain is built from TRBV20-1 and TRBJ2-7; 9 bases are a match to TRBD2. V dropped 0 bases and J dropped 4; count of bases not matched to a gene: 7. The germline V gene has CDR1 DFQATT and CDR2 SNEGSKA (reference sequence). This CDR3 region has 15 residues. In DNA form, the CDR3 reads TGCAGTGCTAGAGATCCAGCGGGAGGAAGGTACGAGCAGTACTTC. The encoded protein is CSARDPAGGRYEQYF.

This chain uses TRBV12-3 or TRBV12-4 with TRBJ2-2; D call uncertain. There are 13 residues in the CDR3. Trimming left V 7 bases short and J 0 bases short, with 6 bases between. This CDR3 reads CASTTPNTGELFF. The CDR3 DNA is TGTGCCAGCACCACACCGAACACCGGGGAGCTGTTTTTT.

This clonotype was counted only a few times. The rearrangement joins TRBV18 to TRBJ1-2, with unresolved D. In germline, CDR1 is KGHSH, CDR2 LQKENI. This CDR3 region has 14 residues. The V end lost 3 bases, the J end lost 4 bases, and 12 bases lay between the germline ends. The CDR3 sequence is CASSPARTSYGYTF. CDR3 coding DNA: TGTGCCAGCTCACCGGCCAGGACCTCCTATGGCTACACCTTC.

The CDR3 is CSVEGTSGLDVQFF. In DNA form, the CDR3 reads TGCAGCGTTGAGGGGACTAGCGGCCTCGATGTGCAGTTCTTC. V and J are TRBV29-1 and TRBJ2-1; TRBD2 agrees at 11 bases. The germline gives CDR1 SQVTM, CDR2 ANQGSEA. The CDR3 is 14 residues long. Trimming cost V 3 bases and J 12 bases; bases outside gene matches: 10.

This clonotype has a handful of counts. The DNA of the CDR3 is TGTGCCACCAGCGTCGGCGGGACAGCAAGCACAGATACGCAGTATTTT. Amino acids: CATSVGGTASTDTQYF. The V and J genes are TRBV15 and TRBJ2-3; D is perhaps TRBD1 (7 bases). The germline CDR1 and CDR2 sequences are LNHNV and YYDKDF (reference sequence). This CDR3 spans 16 amino acids. V was pared by 5 bases and J by 0 bases, with 15 bases between.

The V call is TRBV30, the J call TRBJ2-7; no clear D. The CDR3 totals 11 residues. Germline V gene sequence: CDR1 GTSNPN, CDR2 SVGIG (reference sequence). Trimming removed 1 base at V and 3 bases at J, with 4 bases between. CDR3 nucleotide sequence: TGTGCCTGGAGTGGAGTCTACGAGCAGTACTTC. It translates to CAWSGVYEQYF.

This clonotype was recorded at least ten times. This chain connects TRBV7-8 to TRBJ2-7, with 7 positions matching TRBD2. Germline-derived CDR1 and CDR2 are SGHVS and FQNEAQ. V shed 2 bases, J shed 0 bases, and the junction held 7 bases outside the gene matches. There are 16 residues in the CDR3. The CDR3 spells CASSLISGRYSYEQYF. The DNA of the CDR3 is TGTGCCAGCAGCTTAATTAGCGGGCGTTACTCCTACGAGCAGTACTTC.

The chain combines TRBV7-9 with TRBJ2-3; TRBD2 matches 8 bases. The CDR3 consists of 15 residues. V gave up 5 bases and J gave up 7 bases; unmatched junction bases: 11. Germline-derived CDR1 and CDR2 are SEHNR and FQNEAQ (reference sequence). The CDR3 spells CASSARSRGANTQYF. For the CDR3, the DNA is TGTGCCAGCAGCGCTCGTTCGCGGGGGGCAAATACGCAGTATTTT.

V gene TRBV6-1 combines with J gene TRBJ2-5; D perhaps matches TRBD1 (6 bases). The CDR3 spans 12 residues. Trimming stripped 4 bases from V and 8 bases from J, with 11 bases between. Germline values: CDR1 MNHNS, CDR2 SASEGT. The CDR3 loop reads CASSATGNTQYF. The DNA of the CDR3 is TGTGCCAGCAGTGCGACAGGCAATACCCAGTACTTC.